This T cell receptor (beta chain) was recorded in a study of blood T cell repertoires in COVID-19. Whole-study context: There were acute and convalescent COVID-19 samples, and they came from the United States, Italy and Spain.

The CDR3 extends over 15 amino acids. From germline, CDR1 is SGHNT and CDR2 YYREEE (reference sequence). Trimming stripped 4 bases from V and 5 bases from J, with 18 bases between. This table comes from immunoSEQ multiplex PCR, and its TCRdb copy is limited to in-frame clones, with some not included. The sample yields roughly 100,000 clones, more than 75% seen once. V and J are TRBV5-4 and TRBJ1-1; TRBD1 is a possible D gene (5 bases). The origin of this receptor is a human donor in a cohort sampled during active COVID-19. The specimen was peripheral blood. The CDR3 DNA is TGTGCCAGCAGCGGCCAAGAGGGGCGGGGGACTGAAGCTTTCTTT. Translation gives CASSGQEGRGTEAFF. Filled out from reference TRBV5-4 and TRBJ1-1, the complete variable domain reads ETGVTQSPTHLIKTRGQQVTLRCSSQSGHNTVSWYQQALGQGPQFIFQYYREEENGRGNFPPRFSGLQFPNYSSELNVNALELDDSALYLCASSGQEGRGTEAFFGQGTRLTVV.